This T cell receptor (beta chain) stems from a study of blood T cells in healthy people across ages. This clonotype occurred a few times. A second about 6 to 12 cycle PCR used barcoded and J-beta primers. One entry per CDR3 protein, called by TCRdb with MiXCR from the 5' RACE reads. The sample shows 1.5 million to 2 million distinct CDR3 sequences, about 50% of them seen only once. Sequencing was performed on blood. This clonotype was sampled from a woman in her 40s in good health.

The CDR3 loop is CASTPSHGTAQLYGYTF. For the CDR3, the DNA is TGCGCCAGCACCCCGTCCCATGGCACAGCCCAGCTTTATGGCTACACCTTC. The chain has TRBV4-3 and TRBJ1-2, with no clear D. V lost 7 bases, J lost 5 bases, and 26 bases lay in between. In germline, CDR1 is LGHNA, CDR2 YSLEER. This CDR3 contains 17 residues.